In its sample, the clone carrying this T cell receptor beta chain was seen many times. The target antigen is unknown. TCRdb ran MiXCR on the 5' RACE reads and lists one entry per CDR3 protein. The table shows approximately 300,000 distinct CDR3 sequences, with roughly 10% occurring only once. This specimen belongs to a study of T cells after yellow fever vaccination. General study results and limits: Once the booster was given, most primary-vaccination clones reappeared, at approximately 97% for CD4 and roughly 91% for CD8. Researchers report a weaker secondary response that nonetheless peaked faster, day 5 versus 15.

The CDR3 is made up of 13 amino acids. Germline CDR1 reads SGHRS; CDR2 reads YFSETQ. V was pared by 5 bases and J by 0 bases, with 6 bases between. The sequence came from a man aged 18-30 years who received the YFV17D yellow fever vaccine. The sequencing here drew on CD4+ T cells sorted from PBMCs, taken 45 days after the yellow fever booster vaccination. This chain connects TRBV5-1 to TRBJ1-5; perhaps TRBD1 as D (5 bases). The chain's CDR3 is CASRQDSNQPQHF. The CDR3 DNA reads as TGCGCCAGCAGACAGGATAGCAATCAGCCCCAGCATTTT.